Listed below are T cell receptor beta chains from one sample, sequenced in a study of chemoradiotherapy in HPV16-positive cancers. Profiling relied on immunoSEQ multiplex PCR, and the TCRdb table lists in-frame clones only, not all of them. The sample lists approximately 15,000 clones; 89% were seen once. The sequenced sample was tumor tissue, obtained from a patient who underwent chemoradiotherapy. These receptors originate from a human donor with HPV-associated anogenital cancer. Both conserved end residues are part of each CDR3. A D gene is named only where the DNA matches it firmly. Size is omitted from some rows. Given values are once, few, many or a class for expanded clones.

TGTGCCAGCAGTGAGCAGGGCCATCAGCCCCAGCATTTT CASSEQGHQPQHF once TRBJ1-5 TRBV2 NA
TGTGCCAGCAGGGATGGGAGCTATGGCTACACCTTC CASRDGSYGYTF NA TRBJ1-2 TRBV6-5 NA
TGTGCCAGCAGCACCGGACAGAACACTGAAGCTTTCTTT CASSTGQNTEAFF NA TRBJ1-1 TRBV9 NA
TGTGCCTGGAGTGCAGGTACTAGCTCCTACAATGAGCAGTTCTTC CAWSAGTSSYNEQFF few TRBJ2-1 TRBV30 NA
TGTGCCAGCAGCGTAGGTGGAGGGACTCAGCCCCAGCATTTT CASSVGGGTQPQHF NA TRBJ1-5 TRBV9 NA
TGTGCCAGTAGCCTAGCCCGGGACAGGGGATTATCACCCCTCCACTTT CASSLARDRGLSPLHF NA TRBJ1-6 TRBV19 TRBD1
TGTGCCAGTAGTATTCGGACAGGGGCTGAAGCTTTCTTT CASSIRTGAEAFF NA TRBJ1-1 TRBV19 TRBD1
TGCGCCAGCAGCCGGGGGACGGAAGAGACCCAGTACTTC CASSRGTEETQYF NA TRBJ2-5 TRBV4-3 NA
TGTGCCAGCAGTATCGGGGACACTGAAGCTTTCTTT CASSIGDTEAFF NA TRBJ1-1 TRBV2 NA
TGCGCCAGCAGTCGGCCGCCGTATGAGCAGTTCTTC CASSRPPYEQFF NA TRBJ2-1 TRBV10-2 NA
TGTGCCAGCAGCTTTGCCAGTCTGGGCGGGGATACGCAGTATTTT CASSFASLGGDTQYF NA TRBJ2-3 TRBV11-2 NA
TGTGCCAGTGGGGGAGTGGTTCCCGGGGAGCTGTTTTTT CASGGVVPGELFF NA TRBJ2-2 TRBV27 NA
TGTGCCATTGACAGGACATACGAGCAGTACTTC CAIDRTYEQYF NA TRBJ2-7 TRBV30 NA
TGTGCCAGCCGGGAGGGGTTTGGTTTTGGGACCCAGTACTTC CASREGFGFGTQYF NA TRBJ2-5 TRBV7-9 TRBD2
TGTGCCAGCTCACCAGAGCAGGGAATGGTATCTGAAGCTTTCTTT CASSPEQGMVSEAFF NA TRBJ1-1 TRBV18 NA
TGTGCCAGCAGCGCCAGGACAGGGGGTTCATATGGCTACACCTTC CASSARTGGSYGYTF once TRBJ1-2 TRBV9 TRBD1
TGTGCCAGCACAAAAGGACAGAGCTCCTACAATGAGCAGTTCTTC CASTKGQSSYNEQFF NA TRBJ2-1 TRBV2 NA
TGTGCCAGCAGTTACAGTGGAGGGCTTCGGCACGAGCAGTACTTC CASSYSGGLRHEQYF NA TRBJ2-7 TRBV6-5 NA
TGTGCCAGCAGCTCCGGGACAGGGGTTTTGTACGAGCAGTACTTC CASSSGTGVLYEQYF once TRBJ2-7 TRBV6-6 TRBD1
TGCGCCAGCAGCTTTATTGCTGGGGCCAACGTCCTGACTTTC CASSFIAGANVLTF NA TRBJ2-6 TRBV5-1 NA
TGCAGTGCTATGGGGACCTACGAGCAGTACTTC CSAMGTYEQYF few TRBJ2-7 TRBV20-1 NA
TGTGCCGCACGACAGGGGGCGACCGGGGAGCTGTTTTTT CAARQGATGELFF NA TRBJ2-2 TRBV7-9 TRBD1
TGTGCCAGCAGCTTTGGTCTTAATGAGCAGTTCTTC CASSFGLNEQFF few TRBJ2-1 TRBV11-2 NA
TGCGCCAGCAGCTTCCGAATGACTAGCGGCACCGGGGAGCTGTTTTTT CASSFRMTSGTGELFF NA TRBJ2-2 TRBV5-1 TRBD2
TGTGCCAGCAGCTTCGGGGGCTCTGGAAACACCATATATTTT CASSFGGSGNTIYF few TRBJ1-3 TRBV7-8 NA
TGTGCCAGCAGCCCGACAGGGCATCAGCCCCAGCATTTT CASSPTGHQPQHF NA TRBJ1-5 TRBV6-5 TRBD1
TGTGCCAGCAGTTTGGGTCCCCGGGTTGAAGCTTTCTTT CASSLGPRVEAFF NA TRBJ1-1 TRBV27 NA
TGTGCCAGCAGCTTAGACAGGGACACTGAAGCTTTCTTT CASSLDRDTEAFF NA TRBJ1-1 TRBV7-3 TRBD1
TGTGCCAGCAGCTTCACAGGGACAGATACGCAGTATTTT CASSFTGTDTQYF NA TRBJ2-3 TRBV13 NA
TGCGCCAGCAGCCCGGAGGGTTTTGGCGAGCAGTACTTC CASSPEGFGEQYF NA TRBJ2-7 TRBV5-1 NA
TGTGCCAGCAGTGTAGACAGGGAGGGCTATGGCTACACCTTC CASSVDREGYGYTF NA TRBJ1-2 TRBV6-1 TRBD1
TGCGCCAGCAGCCCGTCGACAGGAGACTATGGCTACACCTTC CASSPSTGDYGYTF NA TRBJ1-2 TRBV5-1 NA
TGTGCCAGCAGCTTAGGGCGGCGGATACTTAATGAAAAACTGTTTTTT CASSLGRRILNEKLFF NA TRBJ1-4 TRBV11-3 NA
TGTGCCAGCTCACCAATGGCAGCCAACACTGAAGCTTTCTTT CASSPMAANTEAFF NA TRBJ1-1 TRBV18 NA
TGTGCCATCAGTGTGACAGTTGATGGAAACACCATATATTTT CAISVTVDGNTIYF NA TRBJ1-3 TRBV10-3 NA
TGTGCCAGCAGTTCTATGACAGGGATAGACAAAGCTTTCTTT CASSSMTGIDKAFF NA TRBJ1-1 TRBV27 TRBD1
TGTGCCAGCAGTGGGGGAGCACCCTCCTACGAGCAGTACTTC CASSGGAPSYEQYF NA TRBJ2-7 TRBV2 NA
TGTGCCAGCAGCTTAGCGGGGTCCGGGGGGCAACATGAGCAGTTCTTC CASSLAGSGGQHEQFF NA TRBJ2-1 TRBV7-2 NA
TGTGCCAGCAGCGCCTCGGGGGCGACTAATGAAAAACTGTTTTTT CASSASGATNEKLFF NA TRBJ1-4 TRBV9 NA
TGTGCCACCTCCCCTAGCGGGAGCGCAAATGAGCAGTTCTTC CATSPSGSANEQFF medium-sized TRBJ2-1 TRBV15 TRBD2
TGTGCCAGCAGAGGGGGGGGATCTGGATCACCCCTCCACTTT CASRGGGSGSPLHF NA TRBJ1-6 TRBV6-5 NA
TGTGCCAGCACCGGCGATCCCGGGACAGGGGGCCCCCTGTACTACGAGCAGTACTTC CASTGDPGTGGPLYYEQYF NA TRBJ2-7 TRBV11-1 TRBD1
TGTGCCAGCAGCCAGACCCCCCATGAAAAACTGTTTTTT CASSQTPHEKLFF NA TRBJ1-4 TRBV14 NA
TGTGCCAGCTCACCACCGCCCCGACCCAACTATGGCTACACCTTC CASSPPPRPNYGYTF NA TRBJ1-2 TRBV18 NA
TGTGCCAGCAGTTTAGGCGCCGGTTACAATGAGCAGTTCTTC CASSLGAGYNEQFF NA TRBJ2-1 TRBV27 NA
TGTGCCAGCTCTAGGCTAGCTGACGGGGAGCTGTTTTTT CASSRLADGELFF NA TRBJ2-2 TRBV9 NA
TGTGCCAGCAGCCCATGGAGCACGAGCAATCAGCCCCAGCATTTT CASSPWSTSNQPQHF NA TRBJ1-5 TRBV2 NA
TGCGCCAGCAGCTCCCACACCGGGACTAGCGGCTACAATGAGCAGTTCTTC CASSSHTGTSGYNEQFF NA TRBJ2-1 TRBV5-1 TRBD2
TGTGCCAGCAGCCCCACAGGGTCCGGGGAGACCCAGTACTTC CASSPTGSGETQYF few TRBJ2-5 TRBV7-9 NA
TGCGCCAGCAGCTGGACCCCGGGACTAGCGGGAGTGTATGAGCAGTTCTTC CASSWTPGLAGVYEQFF NA TRBJ2-1 TRBV5-1 TRBD2
TGTGCCAGCAGCTCTTCCCCAGGGGTGCGGCAGTTCTTC CASSSSPGVRQFF NA TRBJ2-1 TRBV11-2 NA
TGCGCCAGCAGCTTGATCCGGGAGGGCCACGACGAGCAGTACTTC CASSLIREGHDEQYF NA TRBJ2-7 TRBV5-1 TRBD2
TGTGCCAGCAGCTCGAGCGGGCGAGCAGATACGCAGTATTTT CASSSSGRADTQYF NA TRBJ2-3 TRBV7-3 NA
TGTGCCAGCAGCGTAGGGCATGGGGAGCTGTTTTTT CASSVGHGELFF NA TRBJ2-2 TRBV9 NA
TGTGCCAGCAGCCCAAAACAGGGGGCGCAAGCTGAAGCTTTCTTT CASSPKQGAQAEAFF NA TRBJ1-1 TRBV11-2 TRBD1
TGCGCCAGCAGCCAAGATCCAGCAGGAGCCTTCTACGAGCAGTACTTC CASSQDPAGAFYEQYF NA TRBJ2-7 TRBV4-1 NA
TGTGCCAGTAGGTCCAAGACAGGGTGGGTCCGTATGAACACTGAAGCTTTCTTT CASRSKTGWVRMNTEAFF NA TRBJ1-1 TRBV19 TRBD1
TGTGCCAGCAGCCCTCTAGCGGGAGGCACAGATACGCAGTATTTT CASSPLAGGTDTQYF NA TRBJ2-3 TRBV5-6 TRBD2